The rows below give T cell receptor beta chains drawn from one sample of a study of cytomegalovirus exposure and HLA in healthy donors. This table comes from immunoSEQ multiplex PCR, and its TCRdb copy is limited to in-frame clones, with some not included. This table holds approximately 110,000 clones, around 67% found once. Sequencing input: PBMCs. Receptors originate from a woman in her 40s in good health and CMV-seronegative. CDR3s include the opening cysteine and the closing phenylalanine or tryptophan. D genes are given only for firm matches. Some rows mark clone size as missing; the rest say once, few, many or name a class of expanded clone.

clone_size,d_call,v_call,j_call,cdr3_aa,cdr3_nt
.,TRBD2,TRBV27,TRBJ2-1,CAAGASGGAGEQFF,TGTGCCGCAGGGGCTAGCGGGGGGGCCGGTGAGCAGTTCTTC
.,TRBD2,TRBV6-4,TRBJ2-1,CATHGTLLAGIYNEQFF,TGTGCCACCCACGGGACCCTACTAGCGGGGATCTACAATGAGCAGTTCTTC
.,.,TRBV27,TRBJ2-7,CASSLAADYEQYF,TGTGCCAGCAGTTTGGCGGCAGACTACGAGCAGTACTTC
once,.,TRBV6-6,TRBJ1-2,CASSYIQVADGYTF,TGTGCCAGCAGTTACATACAGGTGGCTGATGGCTACACCTTC
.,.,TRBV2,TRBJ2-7,CASRSDGSSYEQYF,TGTGCCAGCAGGTCGGACGGGAGCTCCTACGAGCAGTACTTC
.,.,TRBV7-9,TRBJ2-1,CASRVIATNEQFF,TGTGCCAGCAGAGTAATAGCCACCAATGAGCAGTTCTTC
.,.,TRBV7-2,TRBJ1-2,CASSSQTGRGMGGYTF,TGTGCCAGCAGCTCCCAAACGGGCAGAGGGATGGGTGGCTACACCTTC
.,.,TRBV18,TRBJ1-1,CASSPPRGAGRLNTEAFF,TGTGCCAGCTCACCACCGAGGGGCGCAGGGAGGCTGAACACTGAAGCTTTCTTT
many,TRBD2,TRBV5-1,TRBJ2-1,CASSQGGGSSSYNEQFF,TGCGCCAGCAGTCAGGGCGGGGGTTCCAGCTCCTACAATGAGCAGTTCTTC
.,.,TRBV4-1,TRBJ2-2,CASSSGGGSTGELFF,TGCGCCAGCTCCTCAGGGGGCGGGAGTACCGGGGAGCTGTTTTTT
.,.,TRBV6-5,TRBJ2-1,CASSTTGSSYNEQFF,TGTGCCAGCAGTACGACGGGGAGCTCCTACAATGAGCAGTTCTTC
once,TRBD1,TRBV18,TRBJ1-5,CASSPPGQAGVYSNQPQHF,TGTGCCAGCTCACCACCCGGACAGGCAGGGGTTTATAGCAATCAGCCCCAGCATTTT
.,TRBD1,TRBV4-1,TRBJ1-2,CASTQDGTGTGGYGYTF,TGCGCCAGCACCCAAGATGGGACAGGGACCGGGGGGTATGGCTACACCTTC
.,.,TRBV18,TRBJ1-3,CASSWLTPRDGNTIYF,TGTGCCAGCTCATGGCTTACCCCCCGGGATGGAAACACCATATATTTT
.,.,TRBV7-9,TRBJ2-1,CASSPPLEGFEQFF,TGTGCCAGCAGCCCCCCCCTGGAGGGGTTTGAGCAGTTCTTC
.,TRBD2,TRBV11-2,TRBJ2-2,CASSTPGLAGSANTGELFF,TGTGCCAGCAGCACTCCGGGACTAGCGGGTAGCGCGAACACCGGGGAGCTGTTTTTT
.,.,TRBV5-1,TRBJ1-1,CASSPFGAQAFF,TGCGCCAGCAGCCCCTTTGGAGCTCAAGCTTTCTTT
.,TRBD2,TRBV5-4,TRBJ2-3,CASSFTSGGGVGTDTQYF,TGTGCCAGCAGCTTCACTAGCGGGGGGGGCGTGGGCACAGATACGCAGTATTTT
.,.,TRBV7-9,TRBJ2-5,CASSRTGTTVETQYF,TGTGCCAGCAGCCGGACCGGGACAACAGTCGAGACCCAGTACTTC
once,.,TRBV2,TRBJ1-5,CASSGYLVQPQHF,TGTGCCAGCAGTGGGTACCTAGTTCAGCCCCAGCATTTT
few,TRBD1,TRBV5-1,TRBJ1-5,CASSFDEGQGPNLPQHF,TGCGCCAGCAGCTTTGATGAGGGACAGGGCCCTAATTTGCCCCAGCATTTT
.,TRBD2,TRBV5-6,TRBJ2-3,CASSLAGGPLTDTQYF,TGTGCCAGCAGCTTGGCGGGGGGACCTCTCACAGATACGCAGTATTTT
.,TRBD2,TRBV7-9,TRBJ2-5,CASSLTLAEETQYF,TGTGCCAGCAGCTTAACACTAGCGGAAGAGACCCAGTACTTC
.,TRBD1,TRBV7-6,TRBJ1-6,CASSAMGQGNSPLHF,TGTGCCAGCAGCGCCATGGGACAGGGTAATTCACCCCTCCACTTT
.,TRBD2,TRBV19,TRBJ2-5,CASSPRGGAYQETQYF,TGTGCCAGTAGCCCCCGGGGAGGGGCGTACCAAGAGACCCAGTACTTC
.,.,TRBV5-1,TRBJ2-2,CASSLGGGTAGELFF,TGCGCCAGCAGCTTGGGTGGAGGTACGGCCGGGGAGCTGTTTTTT
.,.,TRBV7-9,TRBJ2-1,CASSSLTIREQFF,TGTGCCAGCAGCTCCCTCACGATTAGAGAGCAGTTCTTC
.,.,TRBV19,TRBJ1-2,CASSVVRVADGYTF,TGTGCCAGTAGTGTCGTTCGGGTAGCTGATGGCTACACCTTC
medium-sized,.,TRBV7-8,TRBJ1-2,CASSLAGGRNEYGYTF,TGTGCCAGCAGCTTAGCTGGAGGACGAAATGAATATGGCTACACCTTC
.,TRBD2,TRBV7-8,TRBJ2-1,CASSPRAPRTSGYNEQFF,TGTGCCAGCAGCCCACGAGCCCCCCGGACTAGCGGTTACAATGAGCAGTTCTTC
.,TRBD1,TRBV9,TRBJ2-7,CASSVRTGTGISEQYF,TGTGCCAGCAGCGTAAGGACCGGGACAGGGATCAGCGAGCAGTACTTC
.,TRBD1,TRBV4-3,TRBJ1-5,CASSQVRGSNQPQHF,TGCGCCAGCAGCCAAGTCAGGGGGAGCAATCAGCCCCAGCATTTT
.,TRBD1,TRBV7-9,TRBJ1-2,CASSLGQGNYGYTF,TGTGCCAGCAGCTTGGGACAGGGGAACTATGGCTACACCTTC
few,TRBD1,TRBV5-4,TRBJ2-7,CASSPGTGRYEQYF,TGTGCCAGCAGTCCCGGGACAGGGCGCTACGAGCAGTACTTC
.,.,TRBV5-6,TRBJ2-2,CASSRYSLGTGELFF,TGTGCCAGCAGCCGTTACAGCTTGGGCACCGGGGAGCTGTTTTTT
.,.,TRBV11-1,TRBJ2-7,CASSRVGTPSYEQYF,TGTGCCAGCAGCCGAGTGGGGACACCATCCTACGAGCAGTACTTC
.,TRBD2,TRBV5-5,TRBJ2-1,CASNRLAGWDEQFF,TGTGCCAGCAATAGACTAGCGGGATGGGATGAGCAGTTCTTC
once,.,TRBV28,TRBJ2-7,CASSLKGGYEQYF,TGTGCCAGCAGTTTAAAAGGGGGCTACGAGCAGTACTTC
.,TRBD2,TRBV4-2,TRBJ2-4,CASSETSGLAKNIQYF,TGTGCCAGCAGCGAAACTAGCGGTCTAGCCAAAAACATTCAGTACTTC
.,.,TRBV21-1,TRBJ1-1,CASRGLLYTGWAEAFF,TGTGCCAGCAGAGGGTTACTTTATACAGGGTGGGCTGAAGCTTTCTTT
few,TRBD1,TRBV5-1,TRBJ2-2,CASSLAGGTGELFF,TGCGCCAGCAGCTTGGCAGGGGGCACCGGGGAGCTGTTTTTT
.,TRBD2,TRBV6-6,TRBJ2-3,CASSYRGGATDTQYF,TGTGCCAGCAGTTACCGCGGGGGGGCGACAGATACGCAGTATTTT
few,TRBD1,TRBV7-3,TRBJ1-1,CASSLTRQGHTEAFF,TGTGCCAGCAGCTTAACCCGACAGGGGCACACTGAAGCTTTCTTT
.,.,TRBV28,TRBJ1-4,CAINKGSTGGKLFF,TGTGCCATCAATAAGGGATCGACGGGGGGAAAACTGTTTTTT
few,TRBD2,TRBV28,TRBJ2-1,CASSLFWTSGRTSGFNNEQFF,TGTGCCAGCAGTTTATTCTGGACTAGCGGGAGGACCTCTGGATTTAACAATGAGCAGTTCTTC
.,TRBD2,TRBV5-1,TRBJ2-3,CASSLVASGATDTQYF,TGCGCCAGCAGCTTGGTCGCTAGCGGGGCCACAGATACGCAGTATTTT
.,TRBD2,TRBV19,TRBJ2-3,CASANPTSGGVTDTQYF,TGTGCCAGTGCGAACCCGACTAGCGGGGGGGTAACAGATACGCAGTATTTT
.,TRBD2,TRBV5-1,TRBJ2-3,CASSLAGTSGDTQYF,TGCGCCAGCAGCCTGGCCGGGACTAGCGGCGATACGCAGTATTTT
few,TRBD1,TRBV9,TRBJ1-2,CASSPQGAGGYTF,TGTGCCAGCAGCCCTCAGGGGGCTGGGGGCTACACCTTC
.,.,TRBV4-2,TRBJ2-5,CASSQAGVQETQYF,TGTGCCAGCAGCCAAGCCGGGGTCCAAGAGACCCAGTACTTC
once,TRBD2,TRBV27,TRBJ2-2,CASSPIAAGGGGELFF,TGTGCCAGCAGTCCTATTGCAGCGGGAGGGGGCGGGGAGCTGTTTTTT